This T cell receptor beta chain was captured by sequencing in a study of CD8 T cells in Susac syndrome. TCR beta from blood CD8+ and CD4+ T cells was sequenced. V shed 5 bases and J shed 4 bases, with 12 bases lying between them. This CDR3 contains 13 residues. RNA amounts of about 0.5 to 1 ug underwent reverse transcription with random hexamers. By means of immunoSEQ multiplex PCR, TCR beta CDR3 spanning 54 Vbeta and 13 Jbeta underwent amplification. One entry per CDR3 protein, called by TCRdb with MiXCR from the immunoSEQ multiplex PCR reads. This sample has 150,000 to 200,000 distinct CDR3 sequences, with approximately 94% found just once.

This sequence originates from a human donor with multiple sclerosis. The V gene is TRBV12-3 or TRBV12-4, the J gene TRBJ2-7; possible D gene TRBD2, 5 bases. Sequenced: CD4+ T cells from PBMCs. The chain's CDR3 is CASSPPDFYEQYF. In DNA form, the CDR3 reads TGTGCCAGCAGTCCTCCGGACTTTTACGAGCAGTACTTC.